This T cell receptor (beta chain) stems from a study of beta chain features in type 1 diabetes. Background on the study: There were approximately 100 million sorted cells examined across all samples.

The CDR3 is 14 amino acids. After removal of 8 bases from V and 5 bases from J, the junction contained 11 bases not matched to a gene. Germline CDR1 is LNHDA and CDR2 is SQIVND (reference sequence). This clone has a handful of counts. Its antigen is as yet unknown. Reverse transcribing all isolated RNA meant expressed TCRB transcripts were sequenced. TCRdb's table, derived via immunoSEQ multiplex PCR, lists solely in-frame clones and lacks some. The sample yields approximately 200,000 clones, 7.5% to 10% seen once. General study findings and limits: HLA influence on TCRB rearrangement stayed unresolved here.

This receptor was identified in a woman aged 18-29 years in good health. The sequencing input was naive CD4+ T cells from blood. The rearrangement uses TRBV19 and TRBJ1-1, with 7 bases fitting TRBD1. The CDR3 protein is CASRAQGKGTEAFF. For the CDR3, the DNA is TGTGCCAGTCGGGCACAGGGGAAGGGGACTGAAGCTTTCTTT.